The present T cell receptor (beta chain) was sequenced within a study of blood T cell repertoires in COVID-19. Study context: COVID-19 samples, acute and convalescent, were from the United States, Italy and Spain. PBMCs, B-cell-depleted T cells, or T cells were the source of the cDNA or gDNA that made up the material.

V lost 3 bases and J lost 3, with 9 bases in between. From germline, CDR1 is SGHVS and CDR2 FQNEAQ. The CDR3 spans 13 residues. Living in about two dozen US areas, the participants were between 18 and 89 years of age. Researchers sorted participants into cohorts using their self-reported clinical history. Method: immunoSEQ multiplex PCR; TCRdb's copy keeps in-frame clones and lacks some. The sample gives 250,000 or so clones, 88% of which show up once; under 2.5% is in the top ten. This chain joins TRBV7-8 and TRBJ2-7, with a possible D match to TRBD2 (6 bases). The sequenced sample consisted of PBMCs or T cells enriched from blood (not recorded which). This sequence was found in a woman aged 40 to 49 with acute COVID-19. DNA of the CDR3: TGTGCCAGCAGCTTCTCCGGGGGCTACGAGCAGTACTTC. It yields the protein CASSFSGGYEQYF.